A single sample is the source of the 13 T cell receptor beta chains below, sequenced in a study of post-analysis software for immune sequencing data. Study-wide results and caveats: There were about five TRBV segments more frequent in patients than controls, and TRBV5-6, TRBV5-1 and TRBV20-1 were among them.

Which antigens these TCRs recognize remains unknown. Unique molecular identifiers were carried by the TCR beta cDNA libraries. TCRdb re-analysed the PCR reads in MiXCR, keeping a single row per CDR3 protein. The sample includes some 890,000 distinct CDR3 sequences, 53% seen only once; the top ten take 4.6%. Specimen: blood. Every receptor here comes from a girl aged 10 to 17 with multiple sclerosis.

The rearrangement uses TRBV9 and TRBJ1-2; D is uncertain. The V gene lost 3 bases and the J gene lost 3 bases, with 18 bases spanning the gap. This CDR3 region has 16 residues. Per the germline V gene, CDR1 is SGDLS and CDR2 is YYNGEE. In DNA, the CDR3 is TGTGCCAGCAGCGCCGCCCCGGGAGGCAGTTACTATGGCTACACCTTC. This sequence encodes CASSAAPGGSYYGYTF.

This clonotype has a handful of counts. The J gene is TRBJ1-2, the V gene TRBV10-3; 10 bases agree with TRBD1. Germline CDR1 ENHRY, CDR2 SYGVKD. The J segment lost 2 bases and the V segment lost 6 bases, leaving 3 bases of the junction unmatched. The CDR3 extends over 14 amino acids. The CDR3 loop reads CAIRLGQGNYGYTF. For the CDR3, the DNA is TGTGCCATCAGATTGGGACAGGGGAACTATGGCTACACCTTC.

This clonotype was seen more than once but under ten times. The chain combines TRBV5-5 with TRBJ1-2; D not certain. V was cut by 1 base and J by 2 bases, with 18 bases left in between. Germline V gene data show CDR1 as SGHKS and CDR2 as YYEKEE (reference sequence). The CDR3 is made up of 17 amino acids. CDR3 protein: CASSLHGLKDGNYGYTF. CDR3 sequence (DNA): TGTGCCAGCAGCTTGCACGGCCTTAAGGACGGCAACTATGGCTACACCTTC.

This clonotype turned up a few times. The chain recombines TRBV6-6 with TRBJ2-7; D unresolved. Germline CDR1 is MNHNY and CDR2 is SVGAGI (reference sequence). The V gene lost 5 bases and the J gene lost 0 bases, with 11 bases spanning the gap. The CDR3 spans 14 residues. The CDR3 is CASSPSPGSYEQYF. CDR3 nucleotide sequence: TGTGCCAGCAGTCCCTCTCCCGGCTCCTACGAGCAGTACTTC.

This rearrangement joins TRBV4-1 to TRBJ2-7; 11 bases map to TRBD1. Germline V gene sequence: CDR1 MGHRA, CDR2 YSYEKL. V was clipped by 1 base and J by 3 bases; unmatched bases: 2. The CDR3 has 15 amino acids. The CDR3 DNA sequence: TGCGCCAGCAGCCAAGTGGACAGGGGGCTCTACGAGCAGTACTTC. The encoded protein is CASSQVDRGLYEQYF.

This sequence joins TRBV7-6 and TRBJ2-1, with TRBD2 matching over 9 bases. V was pared by 4 bases and J by 6 bases, with 7 bases of the junction left unmatched. The V gene's germline CDR1 is SGHVS and CDR2 FNYEAQ. The CDR3 totals 15 residues. The CDR3 loop is CASSSGLAISNEQFF. CDR3 coding DNA: TGTGCCAGCAGCTCGGGACTAGCTATCAGCAATGAGCAGTTCTTC.

V usage is TRBV7-9 and J usage is TRBJ2-4; D tentatively fits TRBD1 or TRBD2 (5 bases each). The CDR3 runs to 12 residues. Trimming removed 4 bases at V and 15 bases at J, with 16 bases between. Germline V gene data show CDR1 as SEHNR and CDR2 as FQNEAQ (reference sequence). CDR3 coding DNA: TGTGCCAGCAGCTACCCCAGGGACGAGCGGTACTTC. Protein: CASSYPRDERYF.

The V gene is TRBV7-3, the J gene TRBJ1-5; D is ambiguous. V shed 5 bases and J shed 6 bases, with 14 bases lying between them. Germline V CDR1 and CDR2: SGHTA, FQGTGA. The CDR3 runs 14 residues. CDR3 loop: CASSLMGGGQPQHF. The CDR3 DNA follows: TGTGCCAGCAGCCTCATGGGTGGAGGTCAGCCCCAGCATTTT.

The chain carries TRBV6-1 and TRBJ1-5; 7 bases match TRBD1. The germline V gene has CDR1 MNHNS and CDR2 SASEGT. The CDR3 has 18 amino acids. Trimming removed 6 bases from V and 0 bases from J; junction bases left unmatched: 14. CDR3 sequence (DNA): TGTGCCAGCAGAGGAAGTGGGACAGCCTACCTTAGCAATCAGCCCCAGCATTTT. It yields the protein CASRGSGTAYLSNQPQHF.

This chain uses TRBV7-9 with TRBJ2-5; 7 positions match TRBD1. Gene TRBJ2-7 matches the end of the DNA better, so the J call may be wrong. Germline CDR1 and CDR2: SEHNR and FQNEAQ (reference sequence). The CDR3 is 16 amino acids. The CDR3 DNA follows: TGTGCCAGCATGGCGTCAGGGGGTCACCGATCCTACGAGCAGTACTTC. It is translated as CASMASGGHRSYEQYF.

This chain joins TRBV6-2 or TRBV6-3 and TRBJ1-2, with a tentative D call TRBD1 (5 bases). The CDR3 has 14 amino acids. Trimming removed 8 bases at V and 4 bases at J, with 17 bases between. CDR1 and CDR2 from the germline V gene are MNHEY and SVGEGT. CDR3 protein: CASQERSGGYGYTF. In DNA, the CDR3 is TGTGCCAGCCAAGAAAGAAGCGGGGGCTATGGCTACACCTTC.

This clonotype was detected a few times. This chain uses TRBV7-9 with TRBJ2-7, with D possibly TRBD1 on 6 matching bases. V was clipped by 2 bases and J by 0 bases, with 20 bases between them. The CDR3 loop spans 18 amino acids. Germline V lookup: CDR1 SEHNR, CDR2 FQNEAQ (reference sequence). The CDR3 reads CASSLTDGTTPDSYEQYF. The CDR3 DNA reads as TGTGCCAGCAGCTTAACTGACGGGACAACGCCAGACTCCTACGAGCAGTACTTC.

This chain uses TRBV5-1 with TRBJ2-7, with TRBD2 identical over 8 bases. Near its end, the DNA agrees better with TRBJ2-5, so the J call may be wrong. CDR1 is SGHRS and CDR2 is YFSETQ in the germline V gene. The CDR3 covers 15 residues. The DNA of the CDR3 is TGCGCCAGCAGACGAGCGGGGGACGTTGTAGAGACCCAGTACTTC. Protein product: CASRRAGDVVETQYF.